These 14 T cell receptor beta chains were sequenced from one sample in a study of T cell clonality in common variable immunodeficiency. Here immunoSEQ multiplex PCR was the method, and the copy in TCRdb shows in-frame clones only, minus some. The sample includes 50,000 or so clones, none of them occurring once. The specimen was peripheral blood mononuclear cells. These receptors were collected from a person aged 18-69 years in good health.

This clone was observed many times. The CDR3 end falls 3 residues outside the read, so it is completed with the germline J gene. The chain recombines TRBV5-1 with TRBJ1-2, with TRBD1 matching over 8 bases. Germline V lookup: CDR1 SGHRS, CDR2 YFSETQ. After removal of 0 bases from V and 6 bases from J, the junction contained 1 base not matched to a gene. The CDR3 totals 13 residues. CDR3 DNA, as far as it was read: TGCGCCAGCAGCTTGGGGACAGGGCATGGC. Its translation is CASSLGTGHG. The entire CDR3 protein is CASSLGTGHGYTF.

This clone was seen ten or more times. Read data end 3 residues before the CDR3 end; the end is taken from the germline J gene. V usage is TRBV19 and J usage is TRBJ2-7, with D unresolved. Germline CDR1 and CDR2: LNHDA and SQIVND (reference sequence). The length of the CDR3 is 15 residues. The V gene lost 5 bases and the J gene lost 0 bases, with 14 bases spanning the gap. CDR3 bases read: TGTGCCAGTAGTTTGACTGGAGCGACCTCCTACGAG. It yields the protein CASSLTGATSYE. The entire CDR3 sequence reads CASSLTGATSYEQYF.

This clone appeared many times. This chain's CDR3 is CATSAGSGGTGELFF. The sequenced CDR3 bases are TGTGCCACCAGTGCCGGTAGCGGAGGGACCGGGGAG. V gene TRBV24-1 combines with J gene TRBJ2-2; a weak D match, TRBD2 (6 bases). The read finishes 3 residues shy of the CDR3 end, and the germline J gene is used to complete it. In germline, CDR1 is KGHDR, CDR2 SFDVKD. V lost 5 bases and J 5 bases, leaving 14 bases between the germline ends. The CDR3 loop spans 15 amino acids.

This clone was detected ten times or more. From the germline J gene comes the end of the CDR3, since the read stops 3 residues before it. The V call is TRBV6-2 or TRBV6-3, the J call TRBJ1-2; D is unclear. The germline CDR1 and CDR2 sequences are MNHEY and SVGEGT. Trimming removed 1 base from V and 4 bases from J, with 4 bases in between. The CDR3 extends over 12 amino acids. The covered CDR3 bases are TGTGCCAGCAGTTACTTGCGCTATGGC. Its protein is CASSYLRYG. The CDR3 reads in full as CASSYLRYGYTF.

This clone showed up many times. The CDR3 end is not reached by the read, which stops 3 residues before it; the germline J gene fills it in. V gene TRBV27 combines with J gene TRBJ2-4, with TRBD2 matching over 10 bases. J gave up 8 bases and V 4 bases, and 8 bases lay outside the gene matches. This CDR3 region has 15 residues. Germline V gives CDR1 MNHEY, CDR2 SMNVEV (reference sequence). The CDR3 DNA, read in part, is TGTGCCAGCAGTTATCTAGCGGGAGTGAGGGACATT. It encodes CASSYLAGVRDI. The CDR3 as a whole reads CASSYLAGVRDIQYF.

This clone was found many times. The CDR3 end is not reached by the read, which stops 3 residues before it; the germline J gene fills it in. J is TRBJ2-3 and V is TRBV10-3; 9 bases are shared with TRBD2. This CDR3 is built from 13 residues. J lost 5 bases, V lost 8 bases, and 5 bases had no gene match. CDR1 and CDR2 from the germline V gene are ENHRY and SYGVKD. CDR3 DNA, as far as it was read: TGTGCCATCCGCCGGCGGGAGGGAGATACG. Its protein product is CAIRRREGDT. The complete CDR3 protein is CAIRRREGDTQYF.

Concerning this clone: The read comes to an end 3 residues before the CDR3 does, leaving the germline J gene to fill in the end. V is TRBV19 and J is TRBJ1-2; D may be TRBD1 (5 bases). Trimming removed 8 bases from V and 4 bases from J, with 20 bases in between. Germline V gene lookup returns CDR1 LNHDA and CDR2 SQIVND (reference sequence). The CDR3 consists of 15 residues. Incomplete CDR3 DNA: TGTGCCAGTCGCAAAATCAGGGATAATAGCTATGGC. Protein product: CASRKIRDNSYG. The CDR3, in full, reads CASRKIRDNSYGYTF.

This clone was seen at least ten times. The CDR3 end falls 3 residues outside the read, so it is completed with the germline J gene. This chain links TRBV30 with TRBJ1-2; the D is unclear. The length of the CDR3 is 13 residues. Germline CDR1 GTSNPN, CDR2 SVGIG (reference sequence). Trimming took 4 bases from V and 1 from J, leaving 10 bases between them. CDR3 bases read: TGTGCCTGGACGTACAACATTAACTATGGC. Translation: CAWTYNINYG. The whole CDR3 region reads CAWTYNINYGYTF.

Many counts were recorded for this clone. With the read ending 3 residues before the CDR3 end, the germline J gene is used to fill in that end. The V and J genes are TRBV18 and TRBJ2-7; D remains unclear. The germline V gene has CDR1 KGHSH and CDR2 LQKENI. V was cut by 3 bases and J by 5 bases, with 11 bases left in between. CDR3 length equals 13 residues. CDR3: CASSPLAVHEQYF. The CDR3 DNA, read in part, is TGTGCCAGCTCACCTCTCGCGGTTCACGAG.

As to this clone: A read error may explain this, as a much larger clone is one base away. The CDR3 end lies 3 residues beyond the end of the read and is filled in from the germline J gene. Other nucleotide sequences from this sample produce the same CDR3. This chain connects TRBV30 to TRBJ1-1; D gene uncertain. The CDR3 is 13 amino acids. Germline V CDR1 and CDR2: GTSNPN, SVGIG (reference sequence). Trimming removed 2 bases from V and 1 base from J, with 8 bases in between. The covered CDR3 bases are TGTGCCTGGAGTCTCAGCGGGAACACTGAA. Protein: CAWSLSGNTE. In full, the CDR3 reads CAWSLSGNTEAFF.

This clone has at least ten counts. The CDR3 goes on 3 residues after the read ends, and that part is filled in from the germline J gene. The gene calls are TRBV5-1 and TRBJ2-1, with 14 bases fitting TRBD2. CDR1 and CDR2 from the germline V gene are SGHRS and YFSETQ. The CDR3 consists of 16 residues. After removal of 5 bases from V and 8 bases from J, the junction contained 9 bases not matched to a gene. CDR3 sequence: CASSPGTSGSVHEQFF. The part of the CDR3 DNA that was read is TGCGCCAGCAGTCCCGGGACTAGCGGGAGTGTTCATGAG.

This clone was seen ten or more times. Read sequence stops 3 residues before the CDR3 end, and the germline J gene provides the missing end. The rearrangement links TRBV5-1 to TRBJ2-4; 7 bases align to TRBD2. The CDR3 is made up of 14 amino acids. J was trimmed by 5 bases and V by 2 bases; bases with no gene match: 4. Per germline, CDR1 SGHRS and CDR2 YFSETQ. CDR3 DNA, as far as it was read: TGCGCCAGCAGCTTAGCGGGGCGCGAAAACATT. Protein: CASSLAGRENI. The complete CDR3 sequence is CASSLAGRENIQYF. The full variable domain, rest sourced from reference TRBV5-1 and TRBJ2-4, is KAGVTQTPRYLIKTRGQQVTLSCSPISGHRSVSWYQQTPGQGLQFLFEYFSETQRNKGNFPGRFSGRQFSNSRSEMNVSTLELGDSALYLCASSLAGRENIQYFGAGTRLSVL.

At least ten counts were recorded for this clone. The read falls 3 residues short of the CDR3 end, and the missing part is taken from the germline J gene. The chain has TRBV2 and TRBJ2-1; 8 nucleotides match TRBD2. With V trimmed by 6 bases and J by 2 bases, 12 bases remained unmatched. The germline CDR1 and CDR2 sequences are SNHLY and FYNNEI. The CDR3 sequence is 17 residues long. The CDR3 sequence is CASSGPSGTRAYNEQFF. CDR3 bases read: TGTGCCAGCAGCGGCCCGTCCGGGACTAGAGCCTACAATGAG.

This clone was seen a few times. The CDR3 loop reads CASSLMGTGNNSPLFF. Partial CDR3 DNA: TGTGCCAGCAGCTTAATGGGGACAGGGAATAATTCACCA. The rearrangement joins TRBV7-3 to TRBJ1-4, with 9 bases that match TRBD1. The CDR3 extends 3 residues past the end of the read, so its final part is completed from the germline J gene. The germline V gene has CDR1 SGHTA and CDR2 FQGTGA. The CDR3 is made up of 16 amino acids.